Shown below are 8 T cell receptor beta chains from a single sample sequenced in a study of blood T cell repertoires in COVID-19. This table comes from immunoSEQ multiplex PCR, and its TCRdb copy is limited to in-frame clones, with some not included. The table lists 200,000 to 250,000 clones, roughly 87% of them singletons. The specimen was PBMCs or T cells enriched from blood (not recorded which). These receptors came from a man between 18 and 35 years old with acute COVID-19.

The V call is TRBV28, the J call TRBJ2-1, with 8 bases lining up with TRBD2. Trimming removed 5 bases from V and 13 bases from J; junction bases left unmatched: 7. This CDR3 region has 12 residues. The germline gives CDR1 MDHEN, CDR2 SYDVKM. Here the CDR3 reads CASSPFLAGQFF. The CDR3 nucleotides read TGTGCCAGCAGTCCGTTTCTAGCGGGCCAGTTCTTC.

This clone was counted a single time. This chain links TRBV27 with TRBJ1-4; D gene uncertain. The V gene's germline CDR1 is MNHEY and CDR2 SMNVEV (reference sequence). This CDR3 contains 15 residues. V lost 2 bases and J 1 base, leaving 8 bases between the germline ends. The CDR3 coding sequence is TGTGCCAGCAGTTTAATAGGAGGAACTAATGAAAAACTGTTTTTT. Protein: CASSLIGGTNEKLFF.

The chain combines TRBV6-6 with TRBJ1-4; D is perhaps TRBD1 (5 bases). Germline lookup yields CDR1 MNHNY and CDR2 SVGAGI (reference sequence). The CDR3 covers 14 residues. V was trimmed by 6 bases and J by 8 bases, leaving 16 bases between them. CDR3 sequence (DNA): TGTGCCAGCAGAACCACACAGGTTTCCGAAAAACTGTTTTTT. It encodes CASRTTQVSEKLFF.

The chain joins TRBV10-2 to TRBJ1-4; 12 bases fit TRBD1. Losses at the gene ends were 4 bases for V and 8 bases for J; bases not matched to a gene: 8. Germline lookup yields CDR1 WSHSY and CDR2 SAAADI. This CDR3 is 16 amino acids long. CDR3 DNA sequence: TGCGCCAGCAGTGGGGACGGGACAGGGGGCTCCGAAAAACTGTTTTTT. Translating gives CASSGDGTGGSEKLFF.

The J gene is TRBJ2-2, the V gene TRBV5-1, with a weak D call TRBD2 (5 bases). Trimming removed 3 bases from V and 3 bases from J, with 15 bases in between. The CDR3 spans 16 residues. Germline values: CDR1 SGHRS, CDR2 YFSETQ. CDR3 sequence (DNA): TGCGCCAGCAGCTCGCCAGCGGACGCTTACACCGGGGAGCTGTTTTTT. Protein: CASSSPADAYTGELFF.

The J gene is TRBJ1-1, the V gene TRBV9, with a weak D call TRBD1 (5 bases). V was shortened by 4 bases and J by 0 bases, with 10 bases between the two germline ends. Germline V gene lookup returns CDR1 SGDLS and CDR2 YYNGEE. The CDR3 is 14 residues long. The CDR3 region has the DNA TGTGCCAGCAGCTCGGGGGGGATGAACACTGAAGCTTTCTTT. Its protein product is CASSSGGMNTEAFF.

This sequence joins TRBV4-1 and TRBJ1-2; TRBD1 aligns across 10 bases. Per the germline V gene, CDR1 is MGHRA and CDR2 is YSYEKL. The CDR3 extends over 15 amino acids. The junction had 9 bases not matched to a gene; V was cut back by 4 bases and J by 7 bases. The CDR3 DNA reads TGCGCCAGCAGCCTACAGGAGGGGACAGGGGCTGGCTACACCTTC. This encodes CASSLQEGTGAGYTF.

The chain couples TRBV28 to TRBJ1-5; D remains unclear. The length of the CDR3 is 15 residues. Germline CDR1 MDHEN, CDR2 SYDVKM. Trimming took off 5 bases at V and 0 bases at J, with 11 bases between the two ends. For the CDR3, the DNA is TGTGCCAGCAGTGCCCTTAGCTATAGCAATCAGCCCCAGCATTTT. This encodes CASSALSYSNQPQHF.